The entry that follows covers one TCR beta chain sequence. Its antigen is unknown. The sample comes from a study of T cell responses to AZD1222 COVID-19 vaccine. Turning to the study itself: Pooling was applied to second doses at about 4 or about 12 weeks.

Profiling relied on immunoSEQ multiplex PCR, and the TCRdb table lists in-frame clones only, not all of them. Of about 88,000 clones in the sample, approximately 90% are singletons; the top ten hold 5% to 5.5%. General study findings and limits: Vaccination with two AZD1222 doses was followed by a rise in Spike-specific TCR breadth and depth.

The CDR3 length is 13 residues. Germline V gene sequence: CDR1 SGHAT, CDR2 FQDESV (reference sequence). Trimming removed 1 base at V and 3 bases at J, with 7 bases between. The sequence was collected from an adult in good health. The V call is TRBV11-1, the J call TRBJ2-7; D unclear. The specimen comprised peripheral blood, sampled on day 0 of AZD1222 vaccination. The CDR3 region has the DNA TGTGCCAGCAGCTTAGTAAGCAGCTACGAGCAGTACTTC. It specifies CASSLVSSYEQYF.